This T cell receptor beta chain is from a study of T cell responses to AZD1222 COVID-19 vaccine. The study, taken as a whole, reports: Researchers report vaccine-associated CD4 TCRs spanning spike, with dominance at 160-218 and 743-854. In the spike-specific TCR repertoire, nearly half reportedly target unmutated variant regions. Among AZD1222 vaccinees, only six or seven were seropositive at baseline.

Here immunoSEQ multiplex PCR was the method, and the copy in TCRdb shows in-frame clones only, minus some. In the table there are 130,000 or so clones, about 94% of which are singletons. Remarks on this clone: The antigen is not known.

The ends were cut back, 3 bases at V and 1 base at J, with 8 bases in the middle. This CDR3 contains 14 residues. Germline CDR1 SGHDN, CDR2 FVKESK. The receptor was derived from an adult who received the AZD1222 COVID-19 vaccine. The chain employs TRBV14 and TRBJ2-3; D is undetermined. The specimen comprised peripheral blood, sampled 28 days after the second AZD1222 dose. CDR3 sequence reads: CASSQGSGTDTQYF. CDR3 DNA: TGTGCCAGCAGCCAGGGGTCTGGCACAGATACGCAGTATTTT.